This T cell receptor beta chain was identified in a study of blood T cell repertoires in COVID-19. Looking at the study overall: Sites across the United States, Italy and Spain contributed samples from acute and convalescent COVID-19.

The sample holds one count of this clone. How the authors handled the data: Using reference gene primer amplification, nucleated cell counts were estimated. Only in-frame clones appear in the TCRdb table, and some are missing; sequencing was by immunoSEQ multiplex PCR. Clone size and V and J calls were adopted from that table, with D and trimming inferred from the DNA. The repertoire consists of some 150,000 clones, with approximately 90% occurring once and the leading ten covering 5.5% to 8.5%. This clonotype originated in a woman older than 75 in a cohort sampled during active or convalescent COVID-19. The sequencing input was peripheral blood.

CDR3 nucleotides: TGTGCCAGCAGCCCGGGAATTACCTTGGACAGGGGCTTCTGGCAGTACGTC. It is translated as CASSPGITLDRGFWQYV. The chain employs TRBV5-5 and TRBJ2-7; TRBD1 agrees at 9 bases. V shed 4 bases and J 9 bases; nucleotides not matched to a gene: 20. The CDR3 spans 17 residues. The germline CDR1 and CDR2 sequences are SGHKS and YYEKEE (reference sequence).